Listed here are 5 T cell receptor beta chains from one sample, sequenced in a study of blood T cell repertoires in COVID-19. TCRdb's copy holds only in-frame clones and misses some; the assay was immunoSEQ multiplex PCR. This sample has hundreds of thousands of clones, with around 84% found just once. Material for sequencing was PBMCs or T cells enriched from blood (not recorded which). All receptors come from a young man with acute COVID-19.

V usage is TRBV27 and J usage is TRBJ1-1, with D perhaps matching TRBD1 (6 bases). This CDR3 has 15 amino acids. Trimming pared 5 bases from V and 1 base from J, leaving 14 bases between. Germline V gene lookup returns CDR1 MNHEY and CDR2 SMNVEV (reference sequence). The CDR3 loop is CASSPRQAGNTEAFF. The CDR3 DNA is TGTGCCAGCAGTCCGAGACAGGCAGGGAACACTGAAGCTTTCTTT.

This clone is a singleton in its sample. At one end, the junction sequence differs from germline, possibly due to a read error. The CDR3 coding sequence is TGTGTTAGTAGGCGGGAGACTGCCTACAATGAGCAGTTCTTC. The encoded protein is CVSRRETAYNEQFF. V usage is TRBV12-5 and J usage is TRBJ2-1; 7 positions match TRBD2. CDR1 is LGHNT, CDR2 FRNRAP, per germline. The CDR3 runs to 14 residues.

In this sample, this clone turned up a few times. This chain joins TRBV7-2 and TRBJ2-2; D is unresolved. The CDR3 covers 14 residues. CDR1 SGHTA and CDR2 FQGNSA come from the germline V gene. V was shortened by 1 base and J by 2 bases, with 5 bases between the two germline ends. The CDR3 spells CASSLGTNTGELFF. CDR3 coding DNA: TGTGCCAGCAGCTTAGGTACAAACACCGGGGAGCTGTTTTTT.

This chain connects TRBV30 to TRBJ2-3; 8 nucleotides agree with TRBD1. V trimming: 2 bases; J trimming: 0 bases; junction bases outside the gene matches: 4. CDR3 length equals 15 residues. CDR1 is GTSNPN and CDR2 is SVGIG in the germline V gene (reference sequence). The CDR3 DNA follows: TGTGCCTGGAGTCGCAGGACAGGGAGCACAGATACGCAGTATTTT. Encoded protein: CAWSRRTGSTDTQYF.

This clone was counted a few times. J is TRBJ2-5 and V is TRBV13, with D uncertain. Trimming took 5 bases from V and 3 from J, leaving 16 bases between them. The CDR3 is 15 residues long. Germline CDR1 and CDR2: PRHDT and FYEKMQ (reference sequence). DNA of the CDR3: TGTGCCAGCAGCCCTTGGCAGGCGTGGGAAGAGACCCAGTACTTC. Protein: CASSPWQAWEETQYF.